These 8 T cell receptor beta chains were all obtained from the same sample, sequenced in a study of OX40 agonist ivuxolimab in advanced cancers. Sequenced by immunoSEQ multiplex PCR; TCRdb stores in-frame clones only, minus some. This table holds around 68,000 clones, around 87% found once. The sample here was CD4+ or CD8+ T cells sorted from blood, taken in a trial of the OX40 agonist ivuxolimab. These receptors all stem from an adult with an advanced solid tumor such as melanoma, head and neck, liver or kidney cancer.

This chain links TRBV5-8 with TRBJ1-5; weak D call: TRBD1 (6 bases). The germline gives CDR1 SGHTS, CDR2 YDEGEE. The CDR3 spans 17 residues. Between the trimmed V and J ends, which lost 3 bases and 6 bases, there was a span of 22 bases. The CDR3 DNA reads TGTGCCAGCAGCTGGGGGCAGGACAGCGGGGCCATTCAGCCCCAGCATTTT. Translated, it gives CASSWGQDSGAIQPQHF. Looking up the rest from reference TRBV5-8 and TRBJ1-5 gives the full variable domain: EAGVTQSPTHLIKTRGQQATLRCSPISGHTSVYWYQQALGLGLQFLLWYDEGEERNRGNFPPRFSGRQFPNYSSELNVNALELEDSALYLCASSWGQDSGAIQPQHFGDGTRLSIL.

This clone was seen just once. J is TRBJ1-2 and V is TRBV6-5, with D possibly matching TRBD1 (6 bases). The germline V gene encodes CDR1 MNHEY and CDR2 SVGAGI. The CDR3 loop spans 11 amino acids. V lost 5 bases and J lost 13, with 14 bases in between. CDR3 sequence (DNA): TGTGCCAGCAGTGCCCACAGGGCTCGCACCTTC. Protein sequence: CASSAHRARTF.

V and J are TRBV5-5 and TRBJ2-7; D gene unclear. Germline loops: CDR1 SGHKS, CDR2 YYEKEE (reference sequence). The CDR3 has 11 amino acids. V gave up 3 bases and J gave up 6 bases, with 7 bases separating them. CDR3 loop: CASSSSSEQYF. The CDR3, as DNA: TGTGCCAGCAGCTCATCTAGCGAGCAGTACTTC.

The chain is built from TRBV10-1 and TRBJ2-3; the match to TRBD1 covers 10 bases. Trimming cost V 5 bases and J 6 bases; bases outside gene matches: 5. This CDR3 comprises 14 residues. Germline CDR1 and CDR2: WNHNN and SYGVQD (reference sequence). This chain's CDR3 is CASSPGTGVDTQYF. CDR3 sequence (DNA): TGCGCCAGCAGTCCAGGGACAGGGGTTGATACGCAGTATTTT.

This chain joins TRBV9 and TRBJ2-4, with unresolved D. CDR3 length: 15 amino acids. In germline, CDR1 is SGDLS, CDR2 YYNGEE. V dropped 0 bases and J dropped 5 bases, with 12 bases sitting between them. This CDR3 is CASSVGPVAENIQYF. The CDR3 region has the DNA TGTGCCAGCAGCGTAGGGCCCGTCGCGGAAAACATTCAGTACTTC.

The rearrangement uses TRBV7-8 and TRBJ1-1; no definite D call. Germline lookup yields CDR1 SGHVS and CDR2 FQNEAQ. The CDR3 covers 14 residues. The V and J ends lost 1 base and 2 bases respectively, with 8 bases between them. CDR3: CASSLVVPNTEAFF. The CDR3 DNA sequence: TGTGCCAGCAGCTTAGTAGTCCCCAACACTGAAGCTTTCTTT.

The V call is TRBV6-5, the J call TRBJ1-2; D may be TRBD1 (5 bases). Trimming pared 6 bases from V and 1 base from J, leaving 12 bases between. Per the germline V gene, CDR1 is MNHEY and CDR2 is SVGAGI. The CDR3 extends over 14 amino acids. The CDR3 coding sequence is TGTGCCAGCAGACTCCGGGACGGTAACTATGGCTACACCTTC. Its protein is CASRLRDGNYGYTF.

This clone was detected once. The V call is TRBV4-2, the J call TRBJ2-1; no clear D gene. Germline V gene sequence: CDR1 LGHNA, CDR2 YNFKEQ. There are 13 residues in the CDR3. The germline V and J ends were trimmed by 0 bases and 6 bases, with 6 bases remaining between them. The CDR3 here is CASSQDGVNEQFF. CDR3 sequence (DNA): TGTGCCAGCAGCCAAGATGGGGTCAATGAGCAGTTCTTC.